The entry below describes one TCR beta chain. V was pared by 4 bases and J by 0 bases, with 2 bases of the junction left unmatched. This CDR3 spans 16 amino acids. CDR1 is MGHRA, CDR2 YSYEKL, per germline. CD45RO-negative, CCR7-selected cells formed the naive CD8 fraction, which excluded terminally differentiated effector memory CD45RA+ cells. Some clones are missing from TCRdb's copy, which holds only in-frame ones; the method was immunoSEQ multiplex PCR. In the table there are 550,000 to 600,000 clones, about 98% of which are singletons. This record comes from a study of shared clonotypes between healthy human individuals.

The V call is TRBV4-1, the J call TRBJ2-1, with 11 bases identical to TRBD2. Sequenced material: naive CD8+ T cells sorted from blood. The clonotype comes from a man aged 25-45 years in good health. CDR3 sequence: CASSLGLAGSYNEQFF. Here the CDR3 DNA reads TGCGCCAGCAGCCTTGGACTAGCGGGCTCCTACAATGAGCAGTTCTTC.